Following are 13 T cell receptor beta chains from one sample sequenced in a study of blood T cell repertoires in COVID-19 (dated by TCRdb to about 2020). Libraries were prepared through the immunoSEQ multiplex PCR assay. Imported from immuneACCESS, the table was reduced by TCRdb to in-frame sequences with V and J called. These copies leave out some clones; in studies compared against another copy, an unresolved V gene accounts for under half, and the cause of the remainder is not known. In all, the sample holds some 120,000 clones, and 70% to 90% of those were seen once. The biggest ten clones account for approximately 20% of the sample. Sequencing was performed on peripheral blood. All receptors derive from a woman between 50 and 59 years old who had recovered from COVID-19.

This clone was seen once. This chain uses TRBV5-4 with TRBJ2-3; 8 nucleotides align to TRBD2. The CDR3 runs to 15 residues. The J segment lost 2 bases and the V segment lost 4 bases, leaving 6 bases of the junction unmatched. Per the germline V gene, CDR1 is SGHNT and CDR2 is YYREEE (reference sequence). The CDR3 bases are TGTGCCAGCAGCACGGGGGGGCGGGTCACAGATACGCAGTATTTT. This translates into CASSTGGRVTDTQYF.

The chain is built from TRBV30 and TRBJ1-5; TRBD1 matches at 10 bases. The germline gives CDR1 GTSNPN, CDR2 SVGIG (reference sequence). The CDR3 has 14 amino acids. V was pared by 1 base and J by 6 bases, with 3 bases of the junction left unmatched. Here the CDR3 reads CAWSGTGGGQPQHF. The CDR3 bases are TGTGCCTGGAGTGGGACAGGGGGAGGTCAGCCCCAGCATTTT.

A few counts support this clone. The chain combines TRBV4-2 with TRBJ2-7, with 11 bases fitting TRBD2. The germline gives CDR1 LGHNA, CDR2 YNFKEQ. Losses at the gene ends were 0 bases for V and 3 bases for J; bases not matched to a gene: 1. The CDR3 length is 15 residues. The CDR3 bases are TGTGCCAGCAGCCAAGAACTAGCGGGGGACTACGAGCAGTACTTC. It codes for CASSQELAGDYEQYF.

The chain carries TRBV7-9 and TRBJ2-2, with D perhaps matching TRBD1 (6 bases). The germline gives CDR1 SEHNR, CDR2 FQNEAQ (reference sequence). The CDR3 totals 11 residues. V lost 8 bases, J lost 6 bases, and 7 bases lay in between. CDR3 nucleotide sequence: TGTGCCAGCGGGGGCCCCGGGGAGCTGTTTTTT. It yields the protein CASGGPGELFF.

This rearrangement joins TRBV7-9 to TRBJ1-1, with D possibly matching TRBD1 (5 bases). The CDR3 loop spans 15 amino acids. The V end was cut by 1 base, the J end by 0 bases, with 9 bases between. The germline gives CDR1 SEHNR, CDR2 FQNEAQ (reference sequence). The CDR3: CASSLVGGVNTEAFF. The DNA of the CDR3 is TGTGCCAGCAGCTTAGTGGGGGGAGTGAACACTGAAGCTTTCTTT.

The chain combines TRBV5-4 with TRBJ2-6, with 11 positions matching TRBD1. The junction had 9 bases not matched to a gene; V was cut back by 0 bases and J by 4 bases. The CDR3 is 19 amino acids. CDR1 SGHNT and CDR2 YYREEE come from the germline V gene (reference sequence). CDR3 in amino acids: CASSLVGQGAFKGANVLTF. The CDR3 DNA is TGTGCCAGCAGCTTGGTAGGACAGGGGGCATTTAAGGGGGCCAACGTCCTGACTTTC.

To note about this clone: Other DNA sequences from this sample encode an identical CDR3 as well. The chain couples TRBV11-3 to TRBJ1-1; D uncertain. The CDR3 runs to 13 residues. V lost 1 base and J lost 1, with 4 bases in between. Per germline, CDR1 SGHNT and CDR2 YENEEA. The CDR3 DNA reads TGTGCCAGCAGCTTAGGGAGGAACACTGAAGCTTTCTTT. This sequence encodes CASSLGRNTEAFF.

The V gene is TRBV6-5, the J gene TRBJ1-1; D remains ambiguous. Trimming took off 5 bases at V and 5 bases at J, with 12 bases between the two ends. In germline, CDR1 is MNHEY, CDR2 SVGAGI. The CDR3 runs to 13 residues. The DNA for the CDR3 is TGTGCCAGCAGTAACAGAGTACTTACTGAAGCTTTCTTT. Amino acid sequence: CASSNRVLTEAFF.

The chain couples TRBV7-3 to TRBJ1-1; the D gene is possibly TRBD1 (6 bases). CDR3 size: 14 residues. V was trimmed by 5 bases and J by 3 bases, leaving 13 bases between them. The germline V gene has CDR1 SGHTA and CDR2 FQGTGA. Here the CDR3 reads CASSRDRSDTEAFF. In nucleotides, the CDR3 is TGTGCCAGCAGCCGAGACAGGTCGGACACTGAAGCTTTCTTT.

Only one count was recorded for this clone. The CDR3 sequence is CASSSDNSGNTIYF. The CDR3 nucleotides are TGTGCCAGCAGCTCGGACAACTCTGGAAACACCATATATTTT. This chain connects TRBV14 to TRBJ1-3; weak D call: TRBD1 (5 bases). Looked up from germline, CDR1 is SGHDN and CDR2 is FVKESK. V lost 5 bases, J lost 0 bases, and 8 bases lay in between. The CDR3 length is 14 residues. Full variable domain (missing parts from reference TRBV14 and TRBJ1-3): EAGVTQFPSHSVIEKGQTVTLRCDPISGHDNLYWYRRVMGKEIKFLLHFVKESKQDESGMPNNRFLAERTGGTYSTLKVQPAELEDSGVYFCASSSDNSGNTIYFGEGSWLTVV.

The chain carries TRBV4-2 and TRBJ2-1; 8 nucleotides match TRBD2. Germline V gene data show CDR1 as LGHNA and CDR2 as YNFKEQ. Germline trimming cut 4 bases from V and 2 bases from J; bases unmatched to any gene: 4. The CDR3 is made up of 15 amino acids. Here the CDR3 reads CASSRSAGAYNEQFF. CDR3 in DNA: TGTGCCAGCAGCCGCTCAGCGGGAGCCTACAATGAGCAGTTCTTC.

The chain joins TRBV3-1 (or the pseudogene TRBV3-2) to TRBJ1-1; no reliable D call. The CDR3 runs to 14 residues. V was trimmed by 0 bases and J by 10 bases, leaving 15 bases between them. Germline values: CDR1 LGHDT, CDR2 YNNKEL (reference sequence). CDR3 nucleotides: TGTGCCAGCAGCCAAGATCAAGAGGGAAGAGGAGCTTTCTTT. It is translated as CASSQDQEGRGAFF.

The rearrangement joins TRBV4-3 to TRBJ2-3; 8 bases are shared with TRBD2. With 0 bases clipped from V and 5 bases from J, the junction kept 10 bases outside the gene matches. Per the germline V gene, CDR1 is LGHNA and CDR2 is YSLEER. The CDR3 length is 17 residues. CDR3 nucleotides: TGCGCCAGCAGCCAAGATATCCGGGAGGGGTTTAGAGATACGCAGTATTTT. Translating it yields CASSQDIREGFRDTQYF.